Listed here is a single TCR beta chain. About 0.45 to 1 ug RNA was reverse transcribed with random hexamers. An immunoSEQ multiplex PCR amplified TCR beta CDR3 over 54 Vbeta and 13 Jbeta. TCRdb analysed the immunoSEQ multiplex PCR reads with MiXCR anew, one entry per CDR3 protein. The table records 250,000 to 300,000 distinct CDR3 sequences, approximately 89% of them present only once. Between the trimmed V and J ends, which lost 5 bases and 2 bases, there was a span of 14 bases. CDR1 is SGHNT, CDR2 YYREEE, per germline (reference sequence). The CDR3 loop spans 14 amino acids. This sample is part of a study of CD8 T cells in Susac syndrome. TEMRA cells were FACS-enriched, while CD8+ and CD4+ T cells were negatively isolated.

The sample consisted of CD8+ T cells from PBMCs. This clonotype was obtained from a human donor with multiple sclerosis. V usage is TRBV5-4 and J usage is TRBJ2-7; D unclear. CDR3 coding DNA: TGTGCCAGCAGGGTCTGGAACTTCCCCTACGAGCAGTACTTC. As protein: CASRVWNFPYEQYF.